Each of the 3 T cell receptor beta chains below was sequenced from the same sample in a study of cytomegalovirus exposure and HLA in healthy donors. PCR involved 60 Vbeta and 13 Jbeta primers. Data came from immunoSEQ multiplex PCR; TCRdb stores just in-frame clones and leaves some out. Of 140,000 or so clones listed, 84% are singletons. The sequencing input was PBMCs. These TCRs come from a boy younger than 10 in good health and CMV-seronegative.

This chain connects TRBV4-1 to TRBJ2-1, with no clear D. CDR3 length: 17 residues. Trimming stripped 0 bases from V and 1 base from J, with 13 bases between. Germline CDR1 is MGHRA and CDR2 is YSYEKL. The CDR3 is CASSQDRMSGSYNEQFF. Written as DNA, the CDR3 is TGCGCCAGCAGCCAAGATAGGATGTCCGGGTCCTACAATGAGCAGTTCTTC.

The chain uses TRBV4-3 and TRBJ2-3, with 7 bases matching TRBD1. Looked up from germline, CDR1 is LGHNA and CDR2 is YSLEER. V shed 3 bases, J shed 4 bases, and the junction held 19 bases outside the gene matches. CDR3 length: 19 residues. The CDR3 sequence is CASSQDTTIRGNLADTQYF. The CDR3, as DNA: TGCGCCAGCAGCCAGGATACAACTATCAGGGGGAATCTTGCAGATACGCAGTATTTT.

The CDR3 DNA follows: TGTGCCAGCAGCGAATACGCGACAGGAGCAGGTCAGCCCCAGCATTTT. It translates to CASSEYATGAGQPQHF. The genes are TRBV6-1 and TRBJ1-5; D might be TRBD1 (6 bases). The CDR3 sequence is 16 residues long. V was trimmed by 6 bases and J by 6 bases, leaving 21 bases between them. Germline CDR1 reads MNHNS; CDR2 reads SASEGT.